The 21 T cell receptor beta chains reported below all come from one sample, sequenced in a study of T cell responses to AZD1222 COVID-19 vaccine. Clones were sequenced by immunoSEQ multiplex PCR, and TCRdb holds only the in-frame ones, with some missing. This sample yields 150,000 to 200,000 clones, of which approximately 93% are seen a single time; about 4.2% belongs to the top ten. The sample was peripheral blood, taken on day 0 of AZD1222 vaccination. The receptor source for this set is an adult in good health.

The genes are TRBV6-1 and TRBJ1-2, with D possibly matching TRBD1 (6 bases). Trimming left V 1 base short and J 7 bases short, with 22 bases between. This CDR3 has 17 amino acids. Germline V gene sequence: CDR1 MNHNS, CDR2 SASEGT. In DNA, the CDR3 is TGTGCCAGCAGTGAAGACAATCCCCCCTCCGGGGGCTCTGGCTACACCTTC. Amino acids: CASSEDNPPSGGSGYTF.

This chain joins TRBV7-9 and TRBJ1-3, with D uncertain. The CDR3 loop spans 14 amino acids. Germline V lookup: CDR1 SEHNR, CDR2 FQNEAQ (reference sequence). Trimming took off 11 bases at V and 0 bases at J, with 14 bases between the two ends. The CDR3 DNA sequence: TGTGCCTTGCCACAGTCTGACTCTGGAAACACCATATATTTT. As protein: CALPQSDSGNTIYF.

This rearrangement joins TRBV5-4 to TRBJ1-2; D is ambiguous. V dropped 0 bases and J dropped 2 bases, with 8 bases sitting between them. CDR1 and CDR2 (germline): SGHNT, YYREEE (reference sequence). This CDR3 contains 14 residues. For the CDR3, the DNA is TGTGCCAGCAGCTTGGCCCAGGTCAACTATGGCTACACCTTC. Translation gives CASSLAQVNYGYTF.

V usage is TRBV3-1 (or the pseudogene TRBV3-2) and J usage is TRBJ1-5; no definite D call. CDR1 is LGHDT and CDR2 is YNNKEL in the germline V gene (reference sequence). The CDR3 is 13 amino acids. The V end lost 1 base, the J end lost 7 bases, and 8 bases lay between the germline ends. CDR3 nucleotides: TGTGCCAGCAGCCAAGCGCGGGCGCAGCCCCAGCATTTT. It translates to CASSQARAQPQHF.

The chain is built from TRBV19 and TRBJ1-5; D possibly corresponds to TRBD1 (6 bases). The CDR3 has 13 amino acids. Germline V CDR1 and CDR2: LNHDA, SQIVND (reference sequence). V was pared by 4 bases and J by 8 bases, with 12 bases between. CDR3 residues: CASSRTVREPQHF. CDR3 nucleotides: TGTGCCAGTAGTAGGACAGTGCGAGAGCCCCAGCATTTT. Looking up the rest from reference TRBV19 and TRBJ1-5 gives the full variable domain: DGGITQSPKYLFRKEGQNVTLSCEQNLNHDAMYWYRQDPGQGLRLIYYSQIVNDFQKGDIAEGYSVSREKKESFPLTVTSAQKNPTAFYLCASSRTVREPQHFGDGTRLSIL.

This chain joins TRBV5-1 and TRBJ2-3; the D gene could be TRBD1 or TRBD2 (5 bases each). The V and J ends lost 0 bases and 3 bases respectively, with 14 bases between them. Germline V gene sequence: CDR1 SGHRS, CDR2 YFSETQ. The CDR3 consists of 16 residues. CDR3 amino acids: CASSLGQRTVTDTQYF. DNA for the CDR3: TGCGCCAGCAGCTTGGGACAGCGGACGGTTACAGATACGCAGTATTTT.

This chain links TRBV7-2 with TRBJ2-2; a possible D gene is TRBD1 (5 bases). From germline, CDR1 is SGHTA and CDR2 FQGNSA. The V end was cut by 1 base, the J end by 4 bases, with 7 bases between. This CDR3 spans 14 amino acids. The chain's CDR3 is CASSLVGLTGELFF. The CDR3, as DNA: TGTGCCAGCAGCTTAGTGGGGCTCACCGGGGAGCTGTTTTTT.

V and J are TRBV27 and TRBJ2-2; possible D gene TRBD1, 6 bases. CDR3 length: 15 amino acids. Per germline, CDR1 MNHEY and CDR2 SMNVEV (reference sequence). V was cut by 9 bases and J by 0 bases, with 14 bases left in between. The CDR3, as DNA: TGTGCCAGTACCCAGGGACAAGCGAACACCGGGGAGCTGTTTTTT. As protein: CASTQGQANTGELFF.

About this clone itself: Germline is not matched at one junction end, which may reflect a read error. The chain combines TRBV13 with TRBJ2-7, with 9 bases fitting TRBD2. The CDR3 consists of 13 residues. Germline CDR1 and CDR2: PRHDT and FYEKMQ (reference sequence). The CDR3 sequence: CASSLPGGAGGTF. CDR3 nucleotide sequence: TGTGCCAGCAGCCTCCCGGGAGGAGCGGGAGGTACGTTC. Full variable domain (outside the CDR3, taken from reference TRBV13 and TRBJ2-7): AAGVIQSPRHLIKEKRETATLKCYPIPRHDTVYWYQQGPGQDPQFLISFYEKMQSDKGSIPDRFSAQQFSDYHSELNMSSLELGDSALYFCASSLPGGAGGTFGPGTRLTVT.

Details on this clone: Other DNA sequences in this sample translate to the same CDR3. The chain is built from TRBV19 and TRBJ1-1, with no clear D. The V end was cut by 3 bases, the J end by 1 base, with 9 bases between. CDR3 length: 14 residues. Germline loops: CDR1 LNHDA, CDR2 SQIVND (reference sequence). The CDR3, as DNA: TGTGCCAGTAGTATCGGAACAGCGAACACTGAAGCTTTCTTT. It is translated as CASSIGTANTEAFF.

The CDR3 sequence: CASSQVQRTSTEAFF. CDR3 nucleotides: TGCGCCAGCAGCCAAGTGCAGCGGACCTCCACTGAAGCTTTCTTT. This chain links TRBV4-1 with TRBJ1-1; D not certain. The CDR3 is 15 amino acids. V was trimmed by 1 base and J by 4 bases, leaving 13 bases between them. Germline values: CDR1 MGHRA, CDR2 YSYEKL.

CDR3 in DNA: TGTGCCAGCAGTGAATTTGGGCAGACAAACGAAAAACTGTTTTTT. Encoded protein: CASSEFGQTNEKLFF. This chain connects TRBV6-1 to TRBJ1-4; D gene ambiguous. Between the trimmed V and J ends, which lost 2 bases and 8 bases, there was a span of 15 bases. The germline V gene encodes CDR1 MNHNS and CDR2 SASEGT. The CDR3 covers 15 residues.

This chain uses TRBV18 with TRBJ1-1, with D possibly being TRBD1 (5 bases). The CDR3 is made up of 14 amino acids. V lost 1 base and J 4 bases, leaving 10 bases between the germline ends. The germline CDR1 and CDR2 sequences are KGHSH and LQKENI. The CDR3 is CASSPREGVTEAFF. The CDR3 DNA reads TGTGCCAGCTCACCACGGGAAGGGGTCACTGAAGCTTTCTTT.

With regard to this clone: A read error may account for a junction end that differs from germline. This same CDR3 is encoded by further DNA sequences in the sample. The chain combines TRBV5-1 with TRBJ2-2, with D perhaps matching TRBD2 (5 bases). CDR3 length equals 13 residues. CDR1 is SGHRS, CDR2 YFSETQ, per germline. The CDR3 DNA follows: TGCGCCAGCAGTTTGGGGAGCACCGGGGAGCTGTTTTTT. As protein: CASSLGSTGELFF.

J is TRBJ1-6 and V is TRBV12-3 or TRBV12-4, with unresolved D. With 6 bases removed from V and 8 bases from J, the gap between germline ends came to 11 bases. This CDR3 spans 13 amino acids. This CDR3 reads CASSRSDDSPLHF. In DNA form, the CDR3 reads TGTGCCAGCAGCCGCTCCGACGATTCACCCCTCCACTTT.

The CDR3 nucleotides are TGCGCCAGCTGGGGGGGGGATACGCAGTATTTT. Its translation: CASWGGDTQYF. The V gene is TRBV4-1, the J gene TRBJ2-3, with 7 positions matching TRBD2. V lost 8 bases and J lost 6; bases outside the gene matches: 2. Germline CDR1 is MGHRA and CDR2 is YSYEKL. The CDR3 has 11 amino acids.

The chain carries TRBV7-9 and TRBJ1-2; weak D call: TRBD1 (6 bases). CDR1 is SEHNR, CDR2 FQNEAQ, per germline (reference sequence). The CDR3 length is 18 residues. V was pared by 4 bases and J by 3 bases, with 24 bases between. The CDR3 loop reads CASSSTTTGHSAYYGYTF. As DNA, the CDR3 is TGTGCCAGCAGCTCGACAACCACGGGACATTCGGCGTACTATGGCTACACCTTC.

The gene calls are TRBV19 and TRBJ2-2; possible D gene TRBD2, 7 bases. Germline lookup yields CDR1 LNHDA and CDR2 SQIVND (reference sequence). V dropped 6 bases and J dropped 2 bases, with 16 bases sitting between them. This CDR3 is built from 16 residues. The CDR3 sequence is CASRLSGTRNTGELFF. Here the CDR3 DNA reads TGTGCCAGTAGGCTGAGCGGGACACGAAACACCGGGGAGCTGTTTTTT.

This chain uses TRBV12-3 or TRBV12-4 with TRBJ2-7, with unresolved D. CDR3 length: 11 residues. V lost 5 bases, J lost 5 bases, and 7 bases lay in between. CDR3 in amino acids: CASSLTHEQYF. The CDR3 region has the DNA TGTGCCAGCAGTCTCACACACGAGCAGTACTTC.

The rearrangement uses TRBV21-1 and TRBJ1-6. TRBV21-1 is a pseudogene segment. The CDR3 sequence is 16 residues long. The CDR3 loop is CASTPLPGRNNSPLHF. DNA for the CDR3: TGTGCCAGCACCCCTCTTCCGGGACGGAATAATTCACCCCTCCACTTT.

V and J are TRBV7-2 and TRBJ2-1; 7 bases fit TRBD2. This CDR3 region has 15 residues. The germline CDR1 and CDR2 sequences are SGHTA and FQGNSA. Germline trimming cut 4 bases from V and 8 bases from J; bases unmatched to any gene: 11. CDR3 region: CASSYSSGMLDEQFF. The DNA of the CDR3 is TGTGCCAGCAGCTACTCAAGCGGGATGCTGGATGAGCAGTTCTTC.